Listed here is a single TCR beta chain. The germline V gene has CDR1 SGHTS and CDR2 YDEGEE. J lost 2 bases, V lost 5 bases, and 10 bases had no gene match. The CDR3 contains 16 residues. Authors' analysis steps: Reference gene primer amplification gave estimated nucleated cell counts. Method: immunoSEQ multiplex PCR; TCRdb's copy keeps in-frame clones and lacks some. The V and J calls and clone size come from that table; D and trimming were worked out from the DNA. This repertoire shows 150,000 or so clones, 65% to 85% found once; its top ten account for 9.5% to 12%. This sample was taken from a study of blood T cell repertoires in COVID-19.

The sequence came from a man aged 60-69 years with active or convalescent COVID-19. This chain links TRBV5-8 with TRBJ2-3; 8 positions match TRBD2. The material sequenced was peripheral blood. CDR3 DNA sequence: TGTGCCAGCAGTTCCGGACTAGCAGGATCCACAGATACGCAGTATTTT. Protein sequence: CASSSGLAGSTDTQYF.